This entry lists 25 T cell receptor beta chains sequenced from one sample in a study of spatial heterogeneity in lung cancer. This sample's time point: sample taken at primary tumor resection. From tumor, nontumor lung or frozen PBMC, whole RNA was taken unsorted for sequencing. TCRdb recomputed calls from the 5' RACE reads with MiXCR, one row per CDR3 protein. The table lists 2,500 to 3,000 distinct CDR3 sequences, around 13% of them singletons. Material: PBMCs, obtained at surgery. The receptors originated from a male donor with early-stage non-small cell lung cancer.

In this sample, this clonotype is medium-sized. The V gene is TRBV19, the J gene TRBJ2-4; 9 bases agree with TRBD1. Trimming cost V 5 bases and J 6 bases; bases outside gene matches: 8. The CDR3 is made up of 15 amino acids. The germline CDR1 and CDR2 sequences are LNHDA and SQIVND (reference sequence). The CDR3 DNA follows: TGTGCCAGTAGTCCATGGACAGGGGACCCAAACATTCAGTACTTC. It yields the protein CASSPWTGDPNIQYF.

This sequence joins TRBV29-1 and TRBJ1-1; D is undetermined. CDR1 and CDR2 from the germline V gene are SQVTM and ANQGSEA. The CDR3 is 12 amino acids. The ends were cut back, 6 bases at V and 0 bases at J, with 8 bases in the middle. The CDR3 loop is CSVMKMNTEAFF. The CDR3 DNA sequence: TGCAGCGTCATGAAGATGAACACTGAAGCTTTCTTT.

This clonotype was seen ten or more times. Here the CDR3 DNA reads TGTGCCAGCAGCACACAGGGGCTGTCCACCGGGGAGCTGTTTTTT. It yields the protein CASSTQGLSTGELFF. J is TRBJ2-2 and V is TRBV7-9; TRBD1 agrees at 7 bases. CDR1 SEHNR and CDR2 FQNEAQ come from the germline V gene (reference sequence). After removal of 5 bases from V and 4 bases from J, the junction contained 7 bases not matched to a gene. The CDR3 is 15 residues long.

In its sample, this clonotype is medium-sized. V is TRBV7-9 and J is TRBJ1-2; 12 bases line up with TRBD1. CDR1 is SEHNR and CDR2 is FQNEAQ in the germline V gene (reference sequence). The V segment lost 5 bases and the J segment 7 bases; nucleotides outside the gene matches: 8. This CDR3 has 15 amino acids. The CDR3 region is CASSVPGQGAVGYTF. In DNA, the CDR3 is TGTGCCAGCAGCGTTCCGGGACAGGGGGCTGTTGGCTACACCTTC.

This clonotype was seen ten or more times. V is TRBV7-6 and J is TRBJ2-2, with a tentative D call TRBD1 (6 bases). The germline gives CDR1 SGHVS, CDR2 FNYEAQ. The CDR3 loop spans 15 amino acids. The ends were cut back, 3 bases at V and 2 bases at J, with 10 bases in the middle. In nucleotides, the CDR3 is TGTGCCAGCAGCTTCAGGGGCCCCAACACCGGGGAGCTGTTTTTT. This gives the protein CASSFRGPNTGELFF. Drawing the rest from reference TRBV7-6 and TRBJ2-2, the complete variable domain is GAGVSQSPRYKVTKRGQDVALRCDPISGHVSLYWYRQALGQGPEFLTYFNYEAQQDKSGLPNDRFSAERPEGSISTLTIQRTEQRDSAMYRCASSFRGPNTGELFFGEGSRLTVL.

In its sample, this clonotype ranks as medium-sized. This rearrangement joins TRBV20-1 to TRBJ2-2, with D perhaps assigned TRBD1 or TRBD2 (5 bases each). Germline-derived CDR1 and CDR2 are DFQATT and SNEGSKA (reference sequence). The CDR3 loop spans 16 amino acids. V lost 0 bases and J 7 bases, leaving 18 bases between the germline ends. For the CDR3, the DNA is TGCAGTGCTAGAGATTGGGGGAGCCACCCCGTCGGGGAGCTGTTTTTT. Amino acid sequence: CSARDWGSHPVGELFF.

This clonotype was observed at least ten times. The chain links TRBV6-1 to TRBJ2-7; D is possibly TRBD1 (6 bases). The CDR3 runs 16 residues. V lost 0 bases and J 4 bases, leaving 16 bases between the germline ends. Germline-derived CDR1 and CDR2 are MNHNS and SASEGT. CDR3 in DNA: TGTGCCAGCAGTGAAGCGCGTTCAGGGGCAGGATACGAGCAGTACTTC. Amino acids: CASSEARSGAGYEQYF.

By share, this clonotype counts as medium-sized (0.01 to 0.1%). V usage is TRBV27 and J usage is TRBJ2-3; 10 bases fit TRBD2. V shed 8 bases, J shed 5 bases, and the junction held 16 bases outside the gene matches. CDR3 length equals 17 residues. Germline-derived CDR1 and CDR2 are MNHEY and SMNVEV (reference sequence). The CDR3 spells CASGDIGNSGRIDTQYF. CDR3 DNA: TGTGCCAGCGGGGACATCGGAAATAGCGGGAGGATAGATACGCAGTATTTT.

The gene calls are TRBV4-2 and TRBJ2-2; D may be TRBD1 (6 bases). From germline, CDR1 is LGHNA and CDR2 YNFKEQ. The CDR3 is made up of 15 amino acids. Trimming shortened V by 4 bases and J by 1 base, and 10 bases separated the two germline ends. In DNA, the CDR3 is TGTGCCAGCAGCCCAGTGACAGGGAACACCGGGGAGCTGTTTTTT. Encoded protein: CASSPVTGNTGELFF.

By sample share, this clonotype is medium-sized. CDR3 residues: CASSPTGTGGTNEKLFF. CDR3 DNA sequence: TGTGCCAGCAGCCCTACCGGTACAGGGGGAACTAATGAAAAACTGTTTTTT. The gene calls are TRBV7-9 and TRBJ1-4; 8 positions agree with TRBD1. The CDR3 extends over 17 amino acids. With V trimmed by 5 bases and J by 1 base, 9 bases remained unmatched. Germline V gene sequence: CDR1 SEHNR, CDR2 FQNEAQ (reference sequence).

This clonotype is termed medium-sized. The V and J genes are TRBV20-1 and TRBJ2-7; 7 bases align to TRBD2. CDR1 is DFQATT and CDR2 is SNEGSKA in the germline V gene (reference sequence). Trimming removed 1 base from V and 3 bases from J; junction bases left unmatched: 12. The CDR3 contains 16 residues. CDR3 DNA: TGCAGTGCTAGAGTCGCGCTAGCGGCCGCGAACTACGAGCAGTACTTC. This sequence encodes CSARVALAAANYEQYF.

The chain employs TRBV9 and TRBJ1-2; D remains ambiguous. Germline lookup yields CDR1 SGDLS and CDR2 YYNGEE. This CDR3 has 13 residues. The V gene lost 4 bases and the J gene lost 7 bases, with 14 bases spanning the gap. CDR3 sequence (DNA): TGTGCCAGCAGCTGGGAGGGTACGATTGGCTACACCTTC. This sequence encodes CASSWEGTIGYTF. The complete variable domain, with remaining parts taken from reference TRBV9 and TRBJ1-2, reads DSGVTQTPKHLITATGQRVTLRCSPRSGDLSVYWYQQSLDQGLQFLIQYYNGEERAKGNILERFSAQQFPDLHSELNLSSLELGDSALYFCASSWEGTIGYTFGSGTRLTVV.

The chain carries TRBV10-2 and TRBJ2-5, with 8 bases matching TRBD2. Germline V gives CDR1 WSHSY, CDR2 SAAADI. The length of the CDR3 is 16 residues. J was trimmed by 0 bases and V by 4 bases; bases with no gene match: 7. The CDR3 DNA reads as TGCGCCAGCAGTGGGTGGCCTAGCGGGTACCAAGAGACCCAGTACTTC. This sequence encodes CASSGWPSGYQETQYF.

This clonotype qualifies as medium-sized. The chain uses TRBV29-1 and TRBJ2-1; perhaps TRBD2 as D (6 bases). CDR1 and CDR2 from the germline V gene are SQVTM and ANQGSEA. CDR3 length: 14 residues. With 4 bases removed from V and 5 bases from J, the gap between germline ends came to 15 bases. The CDR3 loop is CSVVWREQDNEQFF. The CDR3 region has the DNA TGCAGCGTTGTCTGGCGGGAACAGGACAATGAGCAGTTCTTC.

In its sample, this clonotype is medium-sized. The chain couples TRBV6-6 to TRBJ1-4, with unresolved D. With 0 bases removed from V and 4 bases from J, the gap between germline ends came to 6 bases. Germline V lookup: CDR1 MNHNY, CDR2 SVGAGI (reference sequence). The CDR3 spans 14 residues. CDR3 in amino acids: CASSYSSRNEKLFF. The CDR3 bases are TGTGCCAGCAGTTACTCATCCCGTAATGAAAAACTGTTTTTT.

This clonotype showed up many times. The rearrangement joins TRBV23-1 to TRBJ2-7, with 7 bases matching TRBD2. TRBV23-1 is an ORF; its function is uncertain. The V and J ends lost 6 bases and 6 bases, in that order; junction bases with no gene match: 26. The CDR3 totals 19 residues. CDR3 region: CASRYWPTMSRCGSCEQYF. CDR3 sequence (DNA): TGCGCCAGCAGGTATTGGCCCACCATGTCGCGGTGCGGGAGTTGCGAGCAGTACTTC.

V is TRBV7-2 and J is TRBJ1-6; D gene ambiguous. There are 13 residues in the CDR3. V lost 1 base and J lost 7, with 5 bases in between. CDR1 and CDR2 (germline): SGHTA, FQGNSA. In nucleotides, the CDR3 is TGTGCCAGCAGCTTAGAGAGAAATTCACCCCTCCACTTT. Translated: CASSLERNSPLHF.

This clonotype was recorded at least ten times. CDR3 residues: CASSPPGSSYGYTF. CDR3 sequence (DNA): TGTGCCAGCTCACCTCCGGGAAGTAGCTATGGCTACACCTTC. The chain combines TRBV18 with TRBJ1-2; the D is unclear. Trimming removed 3 bases at V and 4 bases at J, with 12 bases between. The CDR3 is made up of 14 amino acids. Germline lookup yields CDR1 KGHSH and CDR2 LQKENI.

By sample fraction, this clonotype is medium-sized. The V and J genes are TRBV30 and TRBJ2-1, with TRBD2 identical over 7 bases. The CDR3 is 13 amino acids. Germline V lookup: CDR1 GTSNPN, CDR2 SVGIG (reference sequence). J was trimmed by 3 bases and V by 5 bases; bases with no gene match: 4. CDR3 amino acids: CAWLADHYNEQFF. As DNA, the CDR3 is TGTGCCTGGCTAGCGGATCACTACAATGAGCAGTTCTTC.

This clonotype was observed many times. This rearrangement joins TRBV20-1 to TRBJ2-1; 10 bases are shared with TRBD2. Germline loops: CDR1 DFQATT, CDR2 SNEGSKA (reference sequence). The CDR3 is 17 amino acids. V shed 3 bases, J shed 0 bases, and the junction held 8 bases outside the gene matches. CDR3 region: CSASRRRTSGSYNEQFF. The CDR3 DNA reads as TGCAGTGCTAGTCGCCGCCGGACTAGCGGCTCCTACAATGAGCAGTTCTTC.

This clonotype was detected ten times or more. The chain is built from TRBV2 and TRBJ2-1; D assignment may be TRBD1 or TRBD2 (6 bases each). CDR3 size: 16 residues. The V and J ends lost 6 bases and 2 bases respectively, with 17 bases between them. CDR1 and CDR2 (germline): SNHLY, FYNNEI. The CDR3 loop reads CASRTLGGRAYNEQFF. As DNA, the CDR3 is TGTGCCAGCAGGACCCTAGGGGGGAGAGCCTACAATGAGCAGTTCTTC.

This clonotype was seen many times. The rearrangement uses TRBV5-1 and TRBJ2-1, with D possibly being TRBD1 (6 bases). Trimming left V 2 bases short and J 5 bases short, with 11 bases between. Germline values: CDR1 SGHRS, CDR2 YFSETQ. This CDR3 is 14 amino acids long. Here the CDR3 DNA reads TGCGCCAGCAGCTTCAGAGCAGGGGACAATGAGCAGTTCTTC. It codes for CASSFRAGDNEQFF. The full variable domain, its missing parts supplied by reference TRBV5-1 and TRBJ2-1, is KAGVTQTPRYLIKTRGQQVTLSCSPISGHRSVSWYQQTPGQGLQFLFEYFSETQRNKGNFPGRFSGRQFSNSRSEMNVSTLELGDSALYLCASSFRAGDNEQFFGPGTRLTVL.

This clonotype turned up a few times. The chain couples TRBV29-1 to TRBJ2-5, with D perhaps TRBD2 (5 bases). Germline V gene data show CDR1 as SQVTM and CDR2 as ANQGSEA. The V gene lost 4 bases and the J gene lost 4 bases, with 10 bases spanning the gap. The CDR3 length is 12 residues. Here the CDR3 reads CSVVRDLETQYF. Here the CDR3 DNA reads TGCAGCGTTGTACGGGATCTAGAGACCCAGTACTTC.

This clonotype was seen at least ten times. The chain couples TRBV23-1 to TRBJ2-2, with D perhaps matching TRBD1 or TRBD2 (6 bases each). Being an ORF, TRBV23-1 has a function that is uncertain. This CDR3 is 17 amino acids long. The V end lost 8 bases, the J end lost 0 bases, and 19 bases lay between the germline ends. This CDR3 reads CASLQGPGGANTGELFF. The CDR3 coding sequence is TGCGCCAGCCTCCAAGGCCCCGGGGGCGCGAACACCGGGGAGCTGTTTTTT.

This clonotype is judged medium-sized (0.01 to 0.1%). The rearrangement links TRBV5-1 to TRBJ2-1; D is possibly TRBD1 or TRBD2 (5 bases each). V lost 0 bases, J lost 7 bases, and 17 bases lay in between. The CDR3 is 16 residues long. Germline CDR1 SGHRS, CDR2 YFSETQ. CDR3 region: CASSLGGTQAGNEQFF. CDR3 sequence (DNA): TGCGCCAGCAGCTTGGGTGGGACCCAGGCAGGGAATGAGCAGTTCTTC.